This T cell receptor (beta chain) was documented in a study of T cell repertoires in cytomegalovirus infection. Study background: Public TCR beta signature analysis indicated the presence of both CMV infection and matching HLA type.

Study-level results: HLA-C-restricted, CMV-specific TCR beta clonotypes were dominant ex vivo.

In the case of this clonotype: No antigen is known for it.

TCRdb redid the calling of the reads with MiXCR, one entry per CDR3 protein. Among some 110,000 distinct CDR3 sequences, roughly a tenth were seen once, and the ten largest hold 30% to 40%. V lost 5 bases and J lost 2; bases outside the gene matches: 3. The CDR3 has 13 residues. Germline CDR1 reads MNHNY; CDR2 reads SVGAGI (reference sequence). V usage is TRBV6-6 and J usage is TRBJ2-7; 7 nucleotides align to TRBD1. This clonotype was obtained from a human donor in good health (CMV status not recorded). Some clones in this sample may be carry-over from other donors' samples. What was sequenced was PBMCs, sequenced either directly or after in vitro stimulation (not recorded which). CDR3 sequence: CASSDQGAYEQYF. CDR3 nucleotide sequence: TGTGCCAGCAGTGATCAGGGGGCCTACGAGCAGTACTTC.